The source of this T cell receptor beta chain is a study of blood T cell repertoires in COVID-19. Study background: Samples taken during acute and convalescent COVID-19 were collected in the United States, Italy and Spain. PBMCs, B-cell-depleted T cells, or T cells were the source of the cDNA or gDNA that made up the material.

The CDR3 covers 16 residues. Germline CDR1 and CDR2: LNHDA and SQIVND (reference sequence). After removal of 8 bases from V and 5 bases from J, the junction contained 11 bases not matched to a gene. This clone has more than one count but fewer than ten. Methods used by the authors: Estimated nucleated cell counts came from reference gene primer amplification. Profiling relied on immunoSEQ multiplex PCR, and the TCRdb table lists in-frame clones only, not all of them. V, J and clone size reflect that table, while D and trimming were determined from the DNA. The repertoire holds about 210,000 clones, with roughly 80% as singletons. Seattle patient enrollment occurred during active infection, with longitudinal follow-up thereafter.

The chain uses TRBV19 and TRBJ1-4; 10 bases line up with TRBD1. Sample: peripheral blood. This TCR derives from a woman at least 80 years old with COVID-19, enrolled during active disease. The DNA for the CDR3 is TGTGCCAGTTCCAGTCAAAGGGGACAGGGGAATGAAAAACTGTTTTTT. Translated, it gives CASSSQRGQGNEKLFF.